The 8 T cell receptor beta chains given below trace back to one sample, sequenced in a study of identical twins. TCRdb redid the calling of the 5' RACE reads with MiXCR, one entry per CDR3 protein. Among just under 650,000 distinct CDR3 sequences, roughly 6.6% were seen once, and the ten largest hold roughly 1.6%. This sample also belongs to another study, concerning yellow fever vaccine responses in identical twins.

Sequencing was done on a sample of PBMCs. The origin of the receptors is a woman younger than 30 in good health.

This clonotype was observed a few times. J is TRBJ2-7 and V is TRBV11-2, with 9 nucleotides matching TRBD1. This CDR3 region has 18 residues. The V segment lost 5 bases and the J segment 0 bases; nucleotides outside the gene matches: 14. Per the germline V gene, CDR1 is SGHAT and CDR2 is FQNNGV. DNA of the CDR3: TGTGCCAGCAGCCCCTATGGCGCCGCGACAGGGGGCTCCTACGAGCAGTACTTC. Amino acids: CASSPYGAATGGSYEQYF.

This clonotype was counted ten times or more. This rearrangement joins TRBV5-1 to TRBJ1-1; the match to TRBD1 covers 7 bases. CDR1 and CDR2 from the germline V gene are SGHRS and YFSETQ. The CDR3 loop spans 14 amino acids. Trimming cost V 0 bases and J 6 bases; bases outside gene matches: 5. The CDR3 reads CASSLETGIAEAFF. DNA of the CDR3: TGCGCCAGCAGCTTGGAGACAGGGATCGCTGAAGCTTTCTTT. The entire variable domain, with the rest obtained from reference TRBV5-1 and TRBJ1-1, is as follows: KAGVTQTPRYLIKTRGQQVTLSCSPISGHRSVSWYQQTPGQGLQFLFEYFSETQRNKGNFPGRFSGRQFSNSRSEMNVSTLELGDSALYLCASSLETGIAEAFFGQGTRLTVV.

This clonotype was observed a few times. The chain couples TRBV5-6 to TRBJ2-3, with D possibly TRBD2 on 6 matching bases. Per the germline V gene, CDR1 is SGHDT and CDR2 is YYEEEE. The CDR3 has 16 amino acids. With 0 bases removed from V and 4 bases from J, the gap between germline ends came to 15 bases. The CDR3 loop is CASSLGWGREADTQYF. As DNA, the CDR3 is TGTGCCAGCAGCTTGGGTTGGGGCAGGGAGGCAGATACGCAGTATTTT.

DNA for the CDR3: TGTGCCAGCAGACGCAGCGGGCAGTCCTACAATGAGCAGTTCTTC. Its protein is CASRRSGQSYNEQFF. The V gene is TRBV12-3 or TRBV12-4, the J gene TRBJ2-1; TRBD2 is a possible D gene (6 bases). Trimming took off 6 bases at V and 1 base at J, with 13 bases between the two ends. This CDR3 region has 15 residues.

This clonotype appeared many times. This rearrangement joins TRBV20-1 to TRBJ1-1; no reliable D call. The CDR3 has 11 amino acids. The germline V and J ends were trimmed by 1 base and 4 bases, with 4 bases remaining between them. The germline V gene encodes CDR1 DFQATT and CDR2 SNEGSKA (reference sequence). This chain's CDR3 is CSARGGTEAFF. The CDR3 nucleotides are TGCAGTGCTAGAGGGGGCACTGAAGCTTTCTTT.

J is TRBJ2-1 and V is TRBV20-1; 13 nucleotides agree with TRBD2. The V gene end was trimmed by 4 bases and the J gene end by 7 bases; junction bases not matched to a gene: 13. The CDR3 extends over 17 amino acids. CDR1 and CDR2 from the germline V gene are DFQATT and SNEGSKA (reference sequence). The CDR3 DNA reads TGCAGTGCTACCCCTTGGGCGGGACTAGCGGGAAGTAATGAGCAGTTCTTC. Encoded protein: CSATPWAGLAGSNEQFF.

This clonotype has at least ten counts. V usage is TRBV10-2 and J usage is TRBJ2-1, with TRBD2 identical over 13 bases. CDR1 is WSHSY and CDR2 is SAAADI in the germline V gene. V shed 2 bases, J shed 7 bases, and the junction held 2 bases outside the gene matches. The CDR3 extends over 15 amino acids. CDR3 residues: CASSEGTSGMNEQFF. The CDR3 bases are TGCGCCAGCAGTGAGGGGACTAGCGGGATGAATGAGCAGTTCTTC.

This clonotype was counted a few times. This chain uses TRBV5-1 with TRBJ2-2; TRBD1 matches at 7 bases. Losses at the gene ends were 4 bases for V and 4 bases for J; bases not matched to a gene: 10. This CDR3 spans 16 amino acids. Germline-derived CDR1 and CDR2 are SGHRS and YFSETQ. The CDR3 bases are TGCGCCAGCAGCGAACAGGGGTTGGGGACCACCGGGGAGCTGTTTTTT. It yields the protein CASSEQGLGTTGELFF.